The present T cell receptor beta chain was sequenced within a study of response to subunit inactivated influenza vaccine. This CDR3 comprises 15 residues. Germline V gives CDR1 MNHEY, CDR2 SVGEGT. The ends lost 2 bases at V and 4 bases at J; junction bases unmatched: 7. TCRdb recomputed calls from the RT-PCR reads with MiXCR, one row per CDR3 protein. This table holds some 570,000 distinct CDR3 sequences, roughly 10% found once. The same sample was also studied in work on T cells expressing NK-cell markers. From that report: 5'RACE template switching built TCR beta cDNA with unique molecular identifiers. One of the eight sequenced donors was seronegative, whereas the other seven were HCMV-seropositive. In a handful of donors, dominant clonotypes made up about 28.3-65% of CD3+CD56-NKG2C+ cells.

This clonotype was obtained from a man aged 45-60 years who received an inactivated influenza vaccine. Source: PBMCs from blood, taken on the day of vaccination. The chain links TRBV6-2 or TRBV6-3 to TRBJ2-5; 7 bases are shared with TRBD1. CDR3 in amino acids: CASSYPTTGSETQYF. CDR3 nucleotide sequence: TGTGCCAGCAGTTACCCCACGACAGGGTCAGAGACCCAGTACTTC.